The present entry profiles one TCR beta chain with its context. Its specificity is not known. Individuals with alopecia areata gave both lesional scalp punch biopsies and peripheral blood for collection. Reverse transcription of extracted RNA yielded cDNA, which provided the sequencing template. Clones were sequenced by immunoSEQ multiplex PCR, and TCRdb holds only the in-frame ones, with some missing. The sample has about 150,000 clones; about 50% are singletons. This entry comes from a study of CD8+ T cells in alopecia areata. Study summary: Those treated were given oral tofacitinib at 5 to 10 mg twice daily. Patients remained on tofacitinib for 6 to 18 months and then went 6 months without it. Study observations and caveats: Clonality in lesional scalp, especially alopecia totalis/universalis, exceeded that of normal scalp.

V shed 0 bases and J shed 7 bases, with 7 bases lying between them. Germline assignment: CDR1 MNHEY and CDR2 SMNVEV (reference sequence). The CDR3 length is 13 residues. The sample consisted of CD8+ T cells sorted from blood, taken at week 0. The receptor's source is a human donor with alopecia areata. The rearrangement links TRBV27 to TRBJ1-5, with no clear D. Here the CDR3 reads CASSLSQGQPQHF. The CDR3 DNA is TGTGCCAGCAGTTTATCCCAAGGACAGCCCCAGCATTTT.